This record looks at one T cell receptor beta chain sequence and its context. Its antigen is not known. These data originate in a study of Graves' ophthalmopathy and Graves' hyperthyroidism. CDR3 regions of TCR beta were amplified from RNA transcripts. The library came from an HTBI-primed first-round RT-PCR and a second-round multiplex PCR. In TCRdb, the multiplex PCR reads were re-called with MiXCR into one record per CDR3 protein. The sample includes 650,000 to 900,000 distinct CDR3 sequences, around 40% of them seen just once. Those donors who had ophthalmopathy presented with moderate-to-severe activity, a CAS of ≥3, a NOSPECS of ≥4 and a duration under 3 months. Study-wide results and limits: A classifier, a 13-signature model, separated ophthalmopathy from stable hyperthyroidism with about 87% sensitivity and 75% to 83% specificity.

CDR1 DFQATT and CDR2 SNEGSKA come from the germline V gene (reference sequence). The CDR3 contains 14 residues. J was trimmed by 3 bases and V by 6 bases; bases with no gene match: 7. Sample: peripheral blood. The sequence was collected from an adult man with Graves' ophthalmopathy. The chain joins TRBV20-1 to TRBJ2-3; 9 nucleotides match TRBD1. CDR3 in DNA: TGCAGTGCCATCCCGGGACAGGGTACAGATACGCAGTATTTT. It specifies CSAIPGQGTDTQYF.